The clone carrying this T cell receptor beta chain was observed at least ten times. What it binds is not known. The data are from a study of early T cells in non-severe SARS-CoV-2 infection. Germline assignment: CDR1 LGHDT and CDR2 YNNKEL (reference sequence). The CDR3 extends over 12 amino acids. The V and J ends lost 4 bases and 4 bases respectively, with 7 bases between them. Findings of the study overall: Reliance on VDJdb matching favored anti-spike CD8 responses; private and CD4 specificities were missed.

TCRdb reprocessed the 5' RACE reads with MiXCR, giving one entry per CDR3 protein. This table holds more than 15,000 distinct CDR3 sequences, under 7% found once. The chain is built from TRBV3-1 and TRBJ1-1; D remains unclear. Sequences were derived from whole blood, sampled at baseline. The receptor comes from an adult who was a healthcare worker with PCR-confirmed SARS-CoV-2 infection or an uninfected control (not recorded which). DNA for the CDR3: TGTGCCAGCAGCCCAAAGTCCACTGAAGCTTTCTTT. Amino acid sequence: CASSPKSTEAFF.